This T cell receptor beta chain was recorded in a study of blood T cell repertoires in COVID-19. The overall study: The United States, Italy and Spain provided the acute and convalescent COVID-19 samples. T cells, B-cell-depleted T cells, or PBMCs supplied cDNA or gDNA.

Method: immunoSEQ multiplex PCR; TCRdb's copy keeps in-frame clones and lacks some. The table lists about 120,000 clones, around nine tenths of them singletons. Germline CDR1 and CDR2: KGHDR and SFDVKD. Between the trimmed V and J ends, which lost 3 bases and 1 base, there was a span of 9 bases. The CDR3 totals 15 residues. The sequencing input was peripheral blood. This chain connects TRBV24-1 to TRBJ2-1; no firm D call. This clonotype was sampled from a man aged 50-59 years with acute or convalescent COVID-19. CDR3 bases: TGTGCCACCAGTGATCCCCGGGTTTCCTACAATGAGCAGTTCTTC. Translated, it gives CATSDPRVSYNEQFF.